These T cell receptor beta chains were read from a single sample in a study of T cell changes during pregnancy in multiple sclerosis. Generated by immunoSEQ multiplex PCR, the TCRdb table keeps only in-frame clones and is missing some. The sample contains 25,000 to 30,000 clones, nearly 90% of which appear only once. Here the sequenced sample was CD4+ T cells from peripheral blood mononuclear cells, taken in the second trimester of pregnancy. All receptors come from a female donor with multiple sclerosis, enrolled in a pregnancy study. CDR3s include the opening cysteine and the closing phenylalanine or tryptophan. Fields, in order: V gene, J gene, D gene, clone size, CDR3 protein, CDR3 DNA. A D gene is named only where the DNA matches it firmly. Clone size is given for some rows only: seen once, a few or many times, or a class if the clone is expanded.

TRBV7-8	TRBJ2-7	.	.	CASSSGTIYEQYF	TGTGCCAGCAGCTCAGGGACAATCTACGAGCAGTACTTC
TRBV5-4	TRBJ2-5	TRBD1	.	CASSPRTGGAPWETQYF	TGTGCCAGCAGCCCGAGGACAGGGGGCGCCCCGTGGGAGACCCAGTACTTC
TRBV18	TRBJ1-1	.	few	CASSPPSGWNTEAFF	TGTGCCAGCTCACCACCGTCGGGGTGGAACACTGAAGCTTTCTTT
TRBV5-1	TRBJ2-2	.	.	CASSLSGRGYTGELFF	TGCGCCAGCAGCTTGAGTGGCCGGGGGTACACCGGGGAGCTGTTTTTT
TRBV19	TRBJ1-1	TRBD1	.	CASSPQGVHTEAFF	TGTGCCAGTAGTCCACAGGGGGTACACACTGAAGCTTTCTTT
TRBV9	TRBJ1-4	.	.	CASSVGQWNEKLFF	TGTGCCAGCAGCGTAGGACAGTGGAATGAAAAACTGTTTTTT
TRBV4-3	TRBJ2-7	.	.	CASSQDRGLTYGQYF	TGCGCCAGCAGCCAAGATCGGGGACTGACCTACGGGCAGTACTTC
TRBV19	TRBJ2-6	.	.	CASSKGHQFSGANVLTF	TGTGCCAGTAGTAAGGGACACCAATTCTCTGGGGCCAACGTCCTGACTTTC
TRBV7-2	TRBJ2-7	.	.	CASSLLAATSYEQYF	TGTGCCAGCAGCTTATTAGCCGCCACCTCCTACGAGCAGTACTTC
TRBV7-3	TRBJ2-3	TRBD2	.	CASSLGLGLSDTQYF	TGTGCCAGCAGCTTGGGACTAGGACTTTCAGATACGCAGTATTTT
TRBV6-1	TRBJ1-2	.	.	CASSEYSYGYTF	TGTGCCAGCAGTGAGTACAGCTATGGCTACACCTTC
TRBV10-3	TRBJ1-6	.	few	CAISWGLANSPLHF	TGTGCCATCAGTTGGGGACTCGCCAATTCACCCCTCCACTTT
TRBV5-1	TRBJ1-2	TRBD1	.	CASSPYTGADYGYTF	TGCGCCAGCAGCCCGTACACAGGGGCCGACTATGGCTACACCTTC
TRBV5-4	TRBJ2-1	.	.	CASSRRRADLYNEQFF	TGTGCCAGCAGCCGACGGAGGGCGGATCTCTACAATGAGCAGTTCTTC
TRBV9	TRBJ2-5	.	once	CASSVAQGRGETQYF	TGTGCCAGCAGCGTAGCACAGGGAAGGGGGGAGACCCAGTACTTC
TRBV5-1	TRBJ2-2	.	.	CASSLGPNTGELFF	TGCGCCAGCAGCTTGGGGCCCAACACCGGGGAGCTGTTTTTT
TRBV4-3	TRBJ2-2	.	.	CASSPQGTARTGELFF	TGCGCCAGCAGCCCCCAGGGTACAGCACGCACCGGGGAGCTGTTTTTT
TRBV5-6	TRBJ2-7	TRBD2	.	CASSGVRLAGDDEQYF	TGTGCCAGCAGCGGAGTAAGACTAGCGGGGGACGACGAGCAGTACTTC
TRBV5-1	TRBJ2-1	.	.	CASSIGLSEIIYNEQFF	TGCGCCAGCAGCATAGGACTGAGCGAGATCATCTACAATGAGCAGTTCTTC
TRBV7-2	TRBJ2-1	TRBD2	.	CASSLVPRGGPRYNEQFF	TGTGCCAGCAGCTTAGTTCCTCGCGGGGGTCCGAGATACAATGAGCAGTTCTTC
TRBV7-9	TRBJ2-5	.	.	CASSFYSGGEETQYF	TGTGCCAGCAGCTTTTATTCGGGGGGCGAAGAGACCCAGTACTTC
TRBV25-1	TRBJ1-6	.	.	CASPERVNSPLHF	TGTGCCAGCCCCGAGCGAGTGAATTCACCCCTCCACTTT
TRBV18	TRBJ2-3	TRBD2	.	CASHRGGSDTQYF	TGTGCCAGCCATCGCGGGGGATCAGATACGCAGTATTTT
TRBV2	TRBJ1-4	.	.	CASRTDRSEKLFF	TGTGCCAGCAGGACAGACAGGTCCGAAAAACTGTTTTTT
TRBV27	TRBJ1-1	TRBD1	.	CASSDRQGRAEAFF	TGTGCCAGCAGTGATCGACAGGGGAGGGCTGAAGCTTTCTTT
TRBV5-1	TRBJ2-2	.	once	CASSLGAGNTGELFF	TGCGCCAGCAGCTTGGGGGCAGGGAACACCGGGGAGCTGTTTTTT
TRBV4-1	TRBJ2-7	TRBD1	.	CASSRPGTESYEQYF	TGCGCCAGCAGCCGACCCGGGACAGAATCCTACGAGCAGTACTTC
TRBV4-3	TRBJ1-6	TRBD1	.	CASSQGGTGRGPLHF	TGCGCCAGCAGCCAAGGGGGGACAGGGAGAGGACCCCTCCACTTT
TRBV30	TRBJ2-1	TRBD2	.	CAWRTRLAGDVEQFF	TGTGCCTGGAGGACTCGACTAGCGGGGGATGTTGAGCAGTTCTTC
TRBV11-2	TRBJ1-5	.	.	CASSTKGRSLRPQHF	TGTGCCAGCAGCACCAAGGGGAGGTCACTCCGGCCCCAGCATTTT
TRBV9	TRBJ2-1	TRBD2	.	CASSVATSSGSFSYNEQFF	TGTGCCAGCAGCGTAGCTACTTCTAGCGGGTCCTTCTCCTACAATGAGCAGTTCTTC
TRBV19	TRBJ2-6	TRBD2	once	CASSMGRGRGANVLTF	TGTGCCAGTAGTATGGGGAGGGGCCGTGGGGCCAACGTCCTGACTTTC
TRBV13	TRBJ1-2	.	.	CASSYGQMPGYGYTF	TGTGCCAGCAGCTACGGACAGATGCCCGGATATGGCTACACCTTC
TRBV5-1	TRBJ2-3	.	.	CASSPGTSTDTQYF	TGCGCCAGCAGCCCCGGGACTAGCACAGATACGCAGTATTTT
TRBV7-2	TRBJ2-2	TRBD1	.	CASSLLGTGVPVGELFF	TGTGCCAGCAGCTTACTAGGGACAGGGGTACCGGTAGGGGAGCTGTTTTTT
TRBV7-2	TRBJ1-2	TRBD1	.	CASSSGQPYTF	TGTGCCAGCAGCTCGGGACAGCCTTACACCTTC
TRBV6-4	TRBJ2-7	.	.	CASSEVRRWYEQYF	TGTGCCAGCAGTGAGGTCAGGAGGTGGTACGAGCAGTACTTC
TRBV4-2	TRBJ1-2	TRBD1	.	CASSPLGDRTNYGYTF	TGTGCCAGCAGCCCCTTAGGGGACAGGACTAACTATGGCTACACCTTC
TRBV27	TRBJ2-4	TRBD2	.	CASSPMGGGRQSGTKNIQYF	TGTGCCAGCAGCCCCATGGGCGGGGGTAGACAGTCCGGGACCAAAAACATTCAGTACTTC
TRBV15	TRBJ1-1	.	.	CATSRDGYSEAFF	TGTGCCACCAGCAGAGATGGGTACAGTGAAGCTTTCTTT
TRBV11-2	TRBJ1-1	.	few	CASSLEGQGAFF	TGTGCCAGCAGCTTAGAGGGCCAGGGAGCTTTCTTT
TRBV6-1	TRBJ2-2	TRBD2	.	CATRTSGNTGELFF	TGTGCCACCCGGACTAGCGGTAACACCGGGGAGCTGTTTTTT
TRBV2	TRBJ2-1	TRBD2	once	CASSEVAGAYNEQFF	TGTGCCAGCAGTGAGGTGGCGGGAGCCTACAATGAGCAGTTCTTC
TRBV18	TRBJ2-7	TRBD2	.	CASSLTSGGYEQYF	TGTGCCAGCTCACTGACTAGCGGGGGTTACGAGCAGTACTTC
TRBV5-5	TRBJ2-7	.	few	CASSLGGTFTYEQYF	TGTGCCAGCAGCTTGGGGGGCACTTTCACCTACGAGCAGTACTTC
TRBV27	TRBJ1-1	.	.	CASSSPGINTEAFF	TGTGCCAGCAGTTCACCAGGGATTAACACTGAAGCTTTCTTT
TRBV7-9	TRBJ1-1	.	.	CASSLDGQSEAFF	TGTGCCAGCAGCTTAGATGGGCAGAGTGAAGCTTTCTTT
TRBV29-1	TRBJ2-3	TRBD1	.	CSVRDRGPDTQYF	TGCAGCGTGAGGGACAGGGGTCCAGATACGCAGTATTTT
TRBV30	TRBJ1-6	TRBD1	.	CAWSKGQDNSPLHF	TGTGCCTGGAGTAAAGGACAGGATAATTCACCCCTCCACTTT